The source of this T cell receptor (beta chain) is a study of PD-1 blockade in classical Hodgkin lymphoma. Across the whole study: Each patient was given nivolumab 3 mg/kg through a vein every 2 weeks. Study-wide findings and caveats: Complete responders showed a baseline diversity that resembled the diversity of newly diagnosed patients. Whereas CD4+ TCR diversity had risen significantly by C4D1, CD8+ TCR diversity had not.

No patient escaped relapse after autologous stem cell transplantation, and brentuximab vedotin exposure varied. Repertoires were generated with immunoSEQ multiplex PCR, while TCRdb's copy carries only in-frame clones and drops some. The repertoire holds 46,000 or so clones, roughly 90% seen once, with roughly 10% in the top ten. With V trimmed by 4 bases and J by 3 bases, 5 bases remained unmatched. Per the germline V gene, CDR1 is SQVTM and CDR2 is ANQGSEA. The CDR3 loop spans 13 amino acids. With respect to this clone: The antigen is unknown.

The sequencing here drew on peripheral blood mononuclear cells (PBMCs), taken at baseline. The chain joins TRBV29-1 to TRBJ2-7; 8 bases align to TRBD1. The TCR was taken from a human donor with classical Hodgkin lymphoma. For the CDR3, the DNA is TGCAGCGTTGTACAGGGGGGTTTCTACGAGCAGTACTTC. As protein: CSVVQGGFYEQYF.